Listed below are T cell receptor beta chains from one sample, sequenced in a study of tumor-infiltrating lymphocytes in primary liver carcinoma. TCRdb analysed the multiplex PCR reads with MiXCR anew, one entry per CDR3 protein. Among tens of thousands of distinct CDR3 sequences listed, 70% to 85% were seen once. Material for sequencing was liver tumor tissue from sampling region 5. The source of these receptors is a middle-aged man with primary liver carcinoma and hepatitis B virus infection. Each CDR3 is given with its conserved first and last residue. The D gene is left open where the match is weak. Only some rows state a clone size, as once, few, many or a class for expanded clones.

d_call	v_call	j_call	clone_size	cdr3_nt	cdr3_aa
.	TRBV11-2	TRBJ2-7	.	TGTGCCAGCAGCTCAACTAACACTGCCTACGAGCAGTACTTT	CASSSTNTAYEQYF
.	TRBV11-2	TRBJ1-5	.	TGTGCAAGCAGCTTATCCAGGTACAAACAGCCCCAGCATTTT	CASSLSRYKQPQHF
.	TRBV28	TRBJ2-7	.	TGTGCCAGCAGTTTAGAGGAGGTGGACACTCTCGCCTACGAGCAGTACTTC	CASSLEEVDTLAYEQYF
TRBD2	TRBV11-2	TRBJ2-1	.	TGTGTAAGCAGCTTACAACTAGCGGGAGTCAATGAGCAATTCTTC	CVSSLQLAGVNEQFF
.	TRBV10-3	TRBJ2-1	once	TGTGCCATCACTGAGCACCCCGAGGTTGAGCAGTTCTTC	CAITEHPEVEQFF
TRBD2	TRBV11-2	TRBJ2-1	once	TGTGCCAGCAGCTACTTGACTAGCGGGAGGGGAGGCGGGTTCTTC	CASSYLTSGRGGGFF
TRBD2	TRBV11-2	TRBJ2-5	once	TGTGCCAGCAGCTCCCGACTAGCGGGAGGGTCTGAGATCCATTACTTC	CASSSRLAGGSEIHYF
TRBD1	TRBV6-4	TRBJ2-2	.	TGTACCAGCAGTGATCCCGGGACAGAGCACACCGGGGAGCTGTTTTTT	CTSSDPGTEHTGELFF
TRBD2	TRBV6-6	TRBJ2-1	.	TGTGCCTCCCGAGGGGCTAGCGGGAACAATGAGCGGTTCTTC	CASRGASGNNERFF
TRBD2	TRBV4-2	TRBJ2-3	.	TGTGCCAGCAATCTCGGACTAGCGGGAGGTGGGACAGATACGCAGTACTTT	CASNLGLAGGGTDTQYF
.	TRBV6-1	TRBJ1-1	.	TGTGTCAGCAGGCAGGACAGTCTGACTGAAGCTTCCTTT	CVSRQDSLTEASF
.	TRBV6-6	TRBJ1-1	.	TGTGCCAGCAGGTCGGGGGTTGTGACGCCCACTGAAGCTTTCTTT	CASRSGVVTPTEAFF
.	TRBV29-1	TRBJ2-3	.	TGCAGCGTTCTTCAGCGTACACAGTATTTT	CSVLQRTQYF
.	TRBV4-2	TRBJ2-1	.	TGTGCCAGTACCCATACCGACGTCTCCTACAATGAGCAGTTCTTC	CASTHTDVSYNEQFF
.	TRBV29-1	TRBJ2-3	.	TGCAGCGCCGCTAATGTACCGGGAGCCTCAGATACGCACTATTTT	CSAANVPGASDTHYF
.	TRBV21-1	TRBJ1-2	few	TGTGCCAGCAGCATATTTCGGGGGACAGACGTAATTACCTATGTCGGCTACACCTTC	CASSIFRGTDVITYVGYTF
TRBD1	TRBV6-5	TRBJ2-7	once	TGTGCCAGCAGTTACCTAGCAGGGGGCGAAGACTACGAGCAGTACTTC	CASSYLAGGEDYEQYF
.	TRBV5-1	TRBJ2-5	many	TGCGCCAGCAGCGCCGGGGAGCTGGAGACCCAGTACTTC	CASSAGELETQYF
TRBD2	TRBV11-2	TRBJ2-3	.	TGTGCCAGCAGCCCCCCGACTAGCAGCAGCATAGATACACAGTATTTT	CASSPPTSSSIDTQYF
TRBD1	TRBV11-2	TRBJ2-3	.	TGCGCCAGCAGCTTCGACAGGGGAACAGATACGCCGTATTTT	CASSFDRGTDTPYF
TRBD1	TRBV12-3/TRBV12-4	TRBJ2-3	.	TGTGCCAGCAGTTTTACAGGGGGCACCCTTAGCACAGAGACGCAGTATTTT	CASSFTGGTLSTETQYF
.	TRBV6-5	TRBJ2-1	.	TGTGCCAGCAGTTGGCAGTACAGGGTCAATGAGCAGTTCTTC	CASSWQYRVNEQFF
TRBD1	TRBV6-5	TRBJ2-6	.	TGTGCCAGCAGTCTTTGGACAGGGATGAAAGCAGGGACCAACGTCCTTACTTTC	CASSLWTGMKAGTNVLTF
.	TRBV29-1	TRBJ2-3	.	TGCAGCGTTAGGGGCGAGTCAAACACGCAGTATTTT	CSVRGESNTQYF
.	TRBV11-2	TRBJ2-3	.	TGTGCTAGCAGCCCCCTGACTAGTGGCAGCACAGATACGCGGTATTTT	CASSPLTSGSTDTRYF
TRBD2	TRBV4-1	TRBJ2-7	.	TGCACCAGCAGCCCACCGGGACTAGCGGTCTACGAGCAATACTTC	CTSSPPGLAVYEQYF
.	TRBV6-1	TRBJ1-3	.	TGTGCCAGCAGTGATGCAGGACGATTCTCTCCGGACACCATATATTTT	CASSDAGRFSPDTIYF
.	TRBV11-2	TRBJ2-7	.	TGTGCCGGCAGCTTAACTGACACTGCCTACGAGCAGCGCTTC	CAGSLTDTAYEQRF
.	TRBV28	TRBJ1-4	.	TGTGTCAGCGGTTTGTCGTGGGGCGAAAAACTGTTTTTT	CVSGLSWGEKLFF
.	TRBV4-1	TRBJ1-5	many	TGCGCCAGCAGCTCAGCGGGGGGGATAAATCAGCCCCAGCATTTT	CASSSAGGINQPQHF
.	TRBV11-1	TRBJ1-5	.	TGTGCCAGCAGTCTCGAGACTAGCACACAAACAGATACGCAGCATTTT	CASSLETSTQTDTQHF
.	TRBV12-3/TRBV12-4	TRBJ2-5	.	TGTGCCAGCAGTTTCCCGGCTACTCAAGAGAGCCGGTATTTC	CASSFPATQESRYF
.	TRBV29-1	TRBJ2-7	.	TGTAGCGTCAACATGGGTGGACGGAACGGGCAGTACTTC	CSVNMGGRNGQYF
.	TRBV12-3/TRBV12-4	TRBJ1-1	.	TGTGCCAACAGCGCAGGGAGCACTAAAGCTTTCTTT	CANSAGSTKAFF